This T cell receptor beta chain appears in the sequencing data of a study of cytomegalovirus exposure and HLA in healthy donors (dated by TCRdb to 2016 to 2017). At the level of the whole study: The roughly 670 repertoires of the first cohort and the 120 validation repertoires were produced on the same platform, according to a later analysis. Along with the 666-subject first cohort, a separate validation cohort of roughly 110 different subjects was used. To predict cytomegalovirus infection status, the study combined high-throughput TCR immunosequencing, statistical association of individual TCRs with disease status, and machine learning. The study aimed to test whether cataloging public T cell receptors could reveal signatures of past pathogen exposure. The study at large found these results: Cytomegalovirus status was reported to be diagnosed by the classifier with high specificity and sensitivity in both the original and validation cohorts. The study gave a list of under 200 TCR beta chains associated with cytomegalovirus. Across donors, most TCR sequences were observed very rarely, whereas some public TCRs were present in many individuals. In vitro tests confirmed that a few of the cytomegalovirus-associated TCR beta chains recognize cytomegalovirus antigens. In a later analysis, TCRs clustered in the first cohort were found to also tend to co-occur in the 120 validation repertoires, with 90% to 95% of cluster scores above 0. The authors suggested that the approach could potentially be extended to other disease states and immunological phenotypes. All 130 or so repertoires were used to score co-occurrence in the validation cohort in a later analysis, because that analysis had no HLA typing for the cohort.

Concerning this clone: Its antigen remains unidentified. Base-call qualities are not available, and no considerably larger clone is one nucleotide away.

The library was prepared using the immunoSEQ multiplex PCR assay. On the authors' methods: To diagnose cytomegalovirus status from the catalog of TCR beta chain sequences, a statistical classification framework was built. TCRdb mirrors the immuneACCESS table, restricted to in-frame sequences. Some clones are absent from its copies; in checked studies, under half trace to an unresolved V gene, and the reason for the others is unknown. V and J calls and clone size come straight from that table; D and trimming were deduced from the DNA. The sample has about 130,000 clones on record, roughly 86% of them singletons. Together, the top ten hold 1.2% to 1.5% of the sample. The donors belonged to the validation cohort of around 120 subjects, which was separate from the roughly 700-subject first cohort. From the cysteine through the phenylalanine, the CDR3 covers 14 amino acids. The read is trimmed to its CDR3 DNA, 42 bases read in frame from base 1. Sequences MNHNS (CDR1) and SASEGT (CDR2) are obtained from the germline V gene. The trim is 8 bases for V and 4 bases for J, with a gap of 17 bases between the germline ends.

The rearrangement combines TRBV6-1 with TRBJ1-2; TRBD1 is a weak D gene call, 5 bases matching. The origin of this receptor is a young man in good health and CMV-seronegative. Sequencing input: PBMCs. The bases read TGTGCCAGCCTCAGGACACCTCTGGGCTATGGCTACACCTTC. This gives the protein CASLRTPLGYGYTF.